This T cell receptor beta chain comes out of a study of T cells in Graves' hyperthyroidism and ophthalmopathy. Study-wide findings and caveats: In the blood, most expanded thyroid clonotypes above 0.001 appeared as well.

With respect to this clonotype: Antigen: not known.

The diagnoses drew upon clinical symptoms, serum thyroxine and TRAb, thyroid ultrasound and orbital computed tomography. Fresh peripheral blood, approximately 10 ml, was the source of the PBMCs. Amplified TCR beta CDR3 regions derived from RNA transcripts. Primed by the HTBI set, a first-round RT-PCR was run on the TCR CDR3. One entry per CDR3 protein results from TCRdb running MiXCR on the multiplex PCR reads. The sample shows roughly 840,000 distinct CDR3 sequences, around 39% of them seen only once. CDR1 SGHRS and CDR2 YFSETQ come from the germline V gene. Trimming stripped 0 bases from V and 0 bases from J, with 7 bases between. The CDR3 length is 15 residues.

The rearrangement links TRBV5-1 to TRBJ1-3, with D hard to call. The sequenced sample was blood. This TCR was sampled from a man younger than 35 with Graves' hyperthyroidism. The CDR3 bases are TGCGCCAGCAGCTTGGTCCAGGCCTCTGGAAACACCATATATTTT. The encoded protein is CASSLVQASGNTIYF.